This T cell receptor beta chain comes out of a study of blood T cell repertoires in COVID-19 (dated by TCRdb to 2020 to 2022). General notes on the study: The collaborator samples originated in the United States, Italy and Spain and spanned the acute and convalescent phases of COVID-19. Deeply sampled blood TCRbeta repertoires from subjects exposed to, actively infected with, or recovered from COVID-19 were included in the dataset. The material from the prospective study consisted of cDNA or gDNA derived from T cells, B-cell-depleted T cells, or PBMCs. The samples were drawn from two sources: the first 160 participants of the ongoing ImmuneRACE study, and 1,254 subjects contributed by 6 global collaborators. Where available, HLA class I and class II types were taken from metadata supplied by the sample provider and were not determined by assay-based typing. A de-identified subject ID, COVID-19 status, age in years and sex were almost always included in the sample metadata. The repertoires were made available in a free public database intended to serve as a resource for research on the immune response to SARS-CoV-2.

The collaborating institutions used their own protocols to collect whole blood in K2EDTA tubes. For TCRbeta analysis, collaborators shipped samples as frozen whole blood, isolated PBMCs, or DNA extracted from either of those sample types. Notes on this clone: Its antigen target is currently unknown. There are no base qualities to consult, and no much larger clone falls within one base.

Paper-wide results and their limitations: The amount of clinical and demographic metadata varied by source and participant and was provided uncurated.

The immunoSEQ Assay, a bias-controlled multiplex PCR, was used to amplify TCRbeta CDR3 regions from genomic DNA. Per the original workflow: Within the assay, amplification of reference gene primers was used to estimate how many nucleated cells each sample contained. To quantify the absolute abundance of each unique TCRbeta CDR3 rearrangement, sequence reads were collapsed and filtered. For each sample, productive Simpson clonality was calculated as the square root of Simpson's diversity index over productive rearrangements. Drawn from immuneACCESS, this table holds only the in-frame rearrangements with V and J called that TCRdb kept. Clones are partly lost; checked studies trace under half to an unresolved V gene and leave the rest unexplained. V, J and clone size are those of that table, while D and trimming were read from the DNA. This sample gives over 50,000 clones in total; approximately 89% of them show up just once. The top ten constitute roughly 6.6% of the sample.

Including cysteine and phenylalanine, the CDR3 has 14 amino acids. Of the read, only the CDR3 DNA is kept; its 42 bases are in frame from base 1. Germline trimming amounts to 4 bases on V and 3 bases on J, with 6 as the count of junction bases outside the gene matches. The germline V gene gives CDR1 as SGHTA and CDR2 as FQGNSA. The TCR was taken from a man in his 60s with acute or convalescent COVID-19. Sample: peripheral blood. The chain couples TRBV7-2 to TRBJ2-7; TRBD1 agrees with 7 junctional bases. The CDR3 region has the sequence CASSSGTVFYEQYF. The DNA sequence is given as TGTGCCAGCAGCTCCGGGACAGTATTCTACGAGCAGTACTTC.